This paragraph covers one T cell receptor beta chain sequence. Germline trimming cut 3 bases from V and 0 bases from J; bases unmatched to any gene: 6. Germline V gene sequence: CDR1 SGDLS, CDR2 YYNGEE. The CDR3 length is 16 residues. The data are from a study of blood T cell repertoires in COVID-19. The wider study: Researchers got acute and convalescent COVID-19 samples from the United States, Italy and Spain. Sources were T cells, B-cell-depleted T cells, or PBMCs; the material itself was cDNA or gDNA.

Original processing notes: For nucleated cells, counts were estimated from reference gene primer amplification. Here immunoSEQ multiplex PCR was the method, and the copy in TCRdb shows in-frame clones only, minus some. V and J calls and clone size come straight from that table; D and trimming were deduced from the DNA. Seen here are under 250,000 clones, approximately 86% observed once, and the top ten hold around 1.5%. The J gene is TRBJ2-1, the V gene TRBV9, with 7 positions matching TRBD1. The receptor was derived from a woman aged 55-69 years who had recovered from COVID-19. The sample taken for sequencing was peripheral blood. The CDR3 spells CASSDRPGGSYNEQFF. In nucleotides, the CDR3 is TGTGCCAGCAGCGACCGTCCAGGGGGCTCCTACAATGAGCAGTTCTTC.